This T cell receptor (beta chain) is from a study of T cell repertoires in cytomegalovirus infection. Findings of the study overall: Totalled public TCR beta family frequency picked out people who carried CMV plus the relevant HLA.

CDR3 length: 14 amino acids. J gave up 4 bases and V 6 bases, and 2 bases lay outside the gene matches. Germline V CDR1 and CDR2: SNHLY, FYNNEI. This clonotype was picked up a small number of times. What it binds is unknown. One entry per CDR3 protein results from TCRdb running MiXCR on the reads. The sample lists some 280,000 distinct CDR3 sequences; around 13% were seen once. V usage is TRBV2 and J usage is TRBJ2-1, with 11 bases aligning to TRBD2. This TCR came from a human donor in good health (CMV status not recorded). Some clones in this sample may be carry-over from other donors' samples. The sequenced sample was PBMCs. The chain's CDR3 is CASRVAGGYNEQFF. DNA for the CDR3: TGTGCCAGCAGGGTAGCGGGAGGGTACAATGAGCAGTTCTTC.